This T cell receptor beta chain was profiled in a study of human T cells and chemical hapten exposure. The overall study: A 2 cm by 2 cm inner upper arm patch received 2% DPC for sensitization. Weekly scalp doses of diphenylcyclopropenone were given to patients during the roughly 25-week study. Patch tests put 0.01% DPC on the upper back, and the results were checked at 6 days. The study's findings and limits: Expanded TCRs produced significantly more large CDR3 similarity clusters than controls did.

In regard to this clonotype: Its specificity is not known.

Trimming stripped 6 bases from V and 3 bases from J, with 10 bases between. Looked up from germline, CDR1 is DFQATT and CDR2 is SNEGSKA (reference sequence). The length of the CDR3 is 12 residues. Time point specified: patch test 3, about 24 weeks after DPC sensitization. Documented treatment: therapeutic diphenylcyclopropenone sensitization with weekly scalp DPC. TCRdb fed the RACE reads into MiXCR, producing one record per CDR3 protein. The data contain some 170,000 distinct CDR3 sequences, roughly 25% of them seen just once; the ten biggest clones take up 2.1%. The TCR was taken from a woman aged 18-29 years with alopecia areata. Some clones in this sample may be carry-over from other donors' samples. The material was whole blood, obtained in connection with sensitization to the hapten diphenylcyclopropenone (DPC). The rearrangement links TRBV20-1 to TRBJ2-3, with D perhaps being TRBD1 or TRBD2 (5 bases each). CDR3 bases: TGCAGTGCGAGGGACCAAACAGATACGCAGTATTTT. Encoded protein: CSARDQTDTQYF.